Presented here are 20 T cell receptor beta chains from one specimen sequenced in a study of blood T cells in healthy people across ages. A J-beta primer mix and a sample-barcoded 5' primer were used in a second PCR of about 7 to 12 cycles. From the 5' RACE reads, TCRdb called clonotypes with MiXCR, one entry per CDR3 protein. This table has roughly 1.6 million distinct CDR3 sequences, 34% appearing once. Sequenced material: blood. The receptors shown here come from a woman in her thirties in good health.

This clonotype was observed a few times. The chain uses TRBV20-1 and TRBJ2-5; 8 positions match TRBD1. The end of the DNA aligns better with TRBJ2-7, so the J call may be wrong. Germline loops: CDR1 DFQATT, CDR2 SNEGSKA (reference sequence). The CDR3 spans 15 residues. The CDR3 nucleotides are TGCAGTGCAAAGACAGGGGTCCCCTATAGTCGCGAGCAGTACTTC. Its protein is CSAKTGVPYSREQYF.

The chain is built from TRBV5-1 and TRBJ2-1; D not certain. V lost 0 bases, J lost 8 bases, and 9 bases lay in between. This CDR3 spans 13 amino acids. Per the germline V gene, CDR1 is SGHRS and CDR2 is YFSETQ. CDR3 region: CASSLVASYEQFF. As DNA, the CDR3 is TGCGCCAGCAGCTTGGTTGCCTCCTATGAGCAGTTCTTC.

This clonotype was recorded at least ten times. The V gene is TRBV12-3 or TRBV12-4, the J gene TRBJ2-5, with 11 bases lining up with TRBD2. This CDR3 has 16 amino acids. Trimming cost V 6 bases and J 2 bases; bases outside gene matches: 8. The CDR3 DNA follows: TGTGCCAGCAGCTATGGGACTAGCGGACCTCAAGAGACCCAGTACTTC. Its translation: CASSYGTSGPQETQYF.

V is TRBV20-1 and J is TRBJ1-5; D is uncertain. V was cut by 3 bases and J by 3 bases, with 9 bases left in between. Germline-derived CDR1 and CDR2 are DFQATT and SNEGSKA (reference sequence). This CDR3 is built from 13 residues. CDR3 loop: CSASGLDNQPQHF. For the CDR3, the DNA is TGCAGTGCTAGTGGTCTAGACAATCAGCCCCAGCATTTT.

This clonotype was found a few times. The V gene is TRBV4-1, the J gene TRBJ2-2; 7 bases map to TRBD2. Trimming took 6 bases from V and 8 from J; bases not matched to a gene: 3. Per the germline V gene, CDR1 is MGHRA and CDR2 is YSYEKL. The CDR3 has 12 residues. DNA for the CDR3: TGCGCCAGCAGAGGGAGGGTTGGGGAGCTGTTTTTT. Translation: CASRGRVGELFF.

About this clonotype itself: At one end, the junction sequence differs from germline, possibly due to a read error. CDR3 DNA: TGTGCCAGCAGCCTCGGACAGCCTTACGTGCAGTACTTC. This gives the protein CASSLGQPYVQYF. The chain links TRBV2 to TRBJ2-7, with TRBD1 as a possible D gene (6 bases). The CDR3 length is 13 residues. Germline V gives CDR1 SNHLY, CDR2 FYNNEI.

This clonotype was counted only a few times. The chain employs TRBV20-1 and TRBJ2-1; tentatively, D is TRBD2 (6 bases). The length of the CDR3 is 14 residues. Germline CDR1 is DFQATT and CDR2 is SNEGSKA (reference sequence). V was clipped by 4 bases and J by 5 bases, with 15 bases between them. The CDR3, as DNA: TGCAGTGCTAACCCCGCTAGCGTCCACAATGAGCAGTTCTTC. Its translation: CSANPASVHNEQFF.

The DNA for the CDR3 is TGTGCCAGCAGCCTGGCGCCTCCTCGGGATGAGCAGTACTTC. It yields the protein CASSLAPPRDEQYF. The chain links TRBV28 to TRBJ2-5; D is possibly TRBD2 (5 bases). With 6 bases removed from V and 11 bases from J, the gap between germline ends came to 22 bases. Germline V lookup: CDR1 MDHEN, CDR2 SYDVKM. CDR3 length: 14 residues.

This clonotype has a handful of counts. The CDR3: CASSQGAGLSNEQFF. The CDR3 region has the DNA TGTGCCAGCAGCCAAGGGGCAGGGTTAAGCAATGAGCAGTTCTTC. The chain recombines TRBV14 with TRBJ2-1, with a weak D call TRBD1 (5 bases). Germline V gene data show CDR1 as SGHDN and CDR2 as FVKESK. The CDR3 consists of 15 residues. V shed 1 base and J shed 6 bases, with 13 bases lying between them.

The chain is built from TRBV11-2 and TRBJ2-1, with 10 bases fitting TRBD2. Germline-derived CDR1 and CDR2 are SGHAT and FQNNGV. The V segment lost 1 base and the J segment 8 bases; nucleotides outside the gene matches: 2. The CDR3 sequence is 14 residues long. This CDR3 is CASSLVAGGYEQFF. CDR3 bases: TGTGCCAGCAGCTTAGTAGCGGGGGGTTATGAGCAGTTCTTC.

The gene calls are TRBV7-2 and TRBJ1-6, with D possibly TRBD1 on 5 matching bases. CDR3 length equals 15 residues. Germline CDR1 is SGHTA and CDR2 is FQGNSA. The V end lost 2 bases, the J end lost 10 bases, and 15 bases lay between the germline ends. The CDR3 region has the DNA TGTGCCAGCAGCTTAACGGGCGGGGGAGGATCACCCCTCCACTTT. Residues: CASSLTGGGGSPLHF.

This sequence joins TRBV20-1 and TRBJ1-5, with D possibly TRBD1 on 6 matching bases. Germline lookup yields CDR1 DFQATT and CDR2 SNEGSKA (reference sequence). This CDR3 has 15 residues. Trimming took off 6 bases at V and 1 base at J, with 16 bases between the two ends. As DNA, the CDR3 is TGCAGTGCCGGACCAGGGGTGAACAGCAATCAGCCCCAGCATTTT. This translates into CSAGPGVNSNQPQHF.

As to this clonotype: Being one base from a much bigger clone, this may be a read error. CDR3 DNA: TGCAGCGTCCGACTTCGAGAGACCCAGTACTTC. Translated: CSVRLRETQYF. The chain links TRBV29-1 to TRBJ2-5; D call uncertain. V lost 6 bases and J 4 bases, leaving 9 bases between the germline ends. Germline values: CDR1 SQVTM, CDR2 ANQGSEA. The CDR3 is 11 amino acids.

This clonotype was recorded once. The rearrangement links TRBV5-4 to TRBJ2-3; D not resolved. V lost 0 bases, J lost 6 bases, and 11 bases lay in between. Looked up from germline, CDR1 is SGHNT and CDR2 is YYREEE (reference sequence). The CDR3 is made up of 14 amino acids. The chain's CDR3 is CASSLAQDRDTQYF. In DNA, the CDR3 is TGTGCCAGCAGCTTGGCCCAGGATAGGGATACGCAGTATTTT.

Worth noting for this clonotype: One end of the junction varies from germline; a read error may be responsible. The rearrangement uses TRBV4-2 and TRBJ2-7; possible D gene TRBD1, 6 bases. Looked up from germline, CDR1 is LGHNA and CDR2 is YNFKEQ. CDR3 length: 14 residues. DNA of the CDR3: TGTGCCAGCGGCCACTCGGACAGCCCCTACGAGCAGTACTTC. Protein sequence: CASGHSDSPYEQYF.

The J gene is TRBJ2-7, the V gene TRBV9; TRBD1 agrees at 8 bases. J gave up 0 bases and V 4 bases, and 9 bases lay outside the gene matches. Germline CDR1 is SGDLS and CDR2 is YYNGEE. This CDR3 is built from 16 residues. CDR3 residues: CASSPRIGQGSYEQYF. CDR3 bases: TGTGCCAGCAGCCCTAGGATCGGACAGGGCTCCTACGAGCAGTACTTC. Looking up the rest from reference TRBV9 and TRBJ2-7 gives the full variable domain: DSGVTQTPKHLITATGQRVTLRCSPRSGDLSVYWYQQSLDQGLQFLIQYYNGEERAKGNILERFSAQQFPDLHSELNLSSLELGDSALYFCASSPRIGQGSYEQYFGPGTRLTVT.

The gene calls are TRBV29-1 and TRBJ2-2, with a tentative D call TRBD2 (7 bases). The CDR3 contains 15 residues. V dropped 5 bases and J dropped 3 bases, with 16 bases sitting between them. Germline V CDR1 and CDR2: SQVTM, ANQGSEA. The CDR3 sequence: CSVRGGALDTGELFF. The CDR3 DNA follows: TGCAGCGTTAGGGGGGGTGCGCTTGACACCGGGGAGCTGTTTTTT.

The V gene is TRBV7-9, the J gene TRBJ2-3; TRBD2 aligns across 7 bases. With V trimmed by 5 bases and J by 5 bases, 7 bases remained unmatched. The length of the CDR3 is 14 residues. Germline-derived CDR1 and CDR2 are SEHNR and FQNEAQ (reference sequence). The CDR3 protein is CASSVRGEVDTQYF. The CDR3 region has the DNA TGTGCCAGCAGCGTACGGGGGGAGGTAGATACGCAGTATTTT. Combining the CDR3 with reference TRBV7-9 and TRBJ2-3 gives the whole variable domain DTGVSQNPRHKITKRGQNVTFRCDPISEHNRLYWYRQTLGQGPEFLTYFQNEAQLEKSRLLSDRFSAERPKGSFSTLEIQRTEQGDSAMYLCASSVRGEVDTQYFGPGTRLTVL.

Remarks on this clonotype: A read error may account for a junction end that differs from germline. The V and J genes are TRBV7-9 and TRBJ2-5; D is perhaps TRBD1 or TRBD2 (6 bases each). The CDR3 is made up of 16 amino acids. Germline CDR1 is SEHNR and CDR2 is FQNEAQ (reference sequence). CDR3 sequence reads: CANSLESRGRGEIQYF. The CDR3 coding sequence is TGTGCCAACAGCTTAGAATCGCGGGGCAGGGGAGAGATCCAGTACTTC. Full variable domain (missing parts from reference TRBV7-9 and TRBJ2-5): DTGVSQNPRHKITKRGQNVTFRCDPISEHNRLYWYRQTLGQGPEFLTYFQNEAQLEKSRLLSDRFSAERPKGSFSTLEIQRTEQGDSAMYLCANSLESRGRGEIQYFGPGTRLLVL.

This clonotype showed up many times. The V and J genes are TRBV29-1 and TRBJ2-3, with 15 bases fitting TRBD2. The CDR3 loop spans 14 amino acids. The germline CDR1 and CDR2 sequences are SQVTM and ANQGSEA. The V and J ends lost 7 bases and 3 bases, in that order; junction bases with no gene match: 2. The CDR3: CSGTSGGVTDTQYF. DNA for the CDR3: TGCAGCGGGACTAGCGGGGGGGTGACAGATACGCAGTATTTT.